This T cell receptor (beta chain) was sequenced for a study of T cell responses to AZD1222 COVID-19 vaccine. Profiled with immunoSEQ multiplex PCR; TCRdb holds only in-frame clones, not every one. The sample has 140,000 or so clones, approximately 91% seen once. As regards this clone: As yet, its antigen is unknown.

The study, taken as a whole, reports: Spike-specific TCRs gained breadth and depth after people received two AZD1222 doses. Clonal diversity may have been underestimated, and the donors were mostly white British, with more females than males. Scientists sampled the repertoires only once the peak T cell response had passed. Only a handful of people who got AZD1222 tested seropositive at baseline.

The germline gives CDR1 SGHTA, CDR2 FQGNSA. The CDR3 totals 14 residues. J was trimmed by 6 bases and V by 6 bases; bases with no gene match: 5. The source material was peripheral blood, sampled 28 days after the second AZD1222 dose. This clonotype was sampled from an adult who received the AZD1222 COVID-19 vaccine. The V call is TRBV7-2, the J call TRBJ2-2; 9 nucleotides match TRBD2. Here the CDR3 reads CASRPGTSPGELFF. The CDR3 nucleotides are TGTGCCAGCAGACCCGGGACTAGCCCCGGGGAGCTGTTTTTT.